This TCR beta chain was profiled in a study of T cell repertoires in cytomegalovirus infection. With respect to this clonotype: Antigen specificity is unknown.

The CDR3 runs 17 residues. Germline assignment: CDR1 MNHEY and CDR2 SVGAGI. The V and J ends lost 2 bases and 10 bases respectively, with 24 bases between them. TCRdb re-called the reads through MiXCR, storing one row per CDR3 protein. The table lists about 280,000 distinct CDR3 sequences, approximately 22% of them singletons, with 15% to 20% in the top ten. The chain couples TRBV6-5 to TRBJ2-1; a weak D match, TRBD2 (6 bases). Material: cultured PBMCs, obtained from culture after CMV antigen stimulation. The TCR was taken from a human donor in good health (CMV status not recorded). Some clones in this sample may be carry-over from other donors' samples. DNA of the CDR3: TGTGCCAGCAGTTACGGCGACGTGGAGGGCCGGGACGCGGAGCAGTTCTTC. Encoded protein: CASSYGDVEGRDAEQFF.